This TCR beta chain comes out of a study of cytomegalovirus exposure and HLA in healthy donors. Details on this clone: Its matching antigen is unknown.

PCR was performed using 60 Vbeta and 13 Jbeta primers. Sequencing used immunoSEQ multiplex PCR; TCRdb keeps in-frame clones, though not all of them. The table shows approximately 100,000 clones, with about 83% occurring only once. General observations from the study: Across all donors, roughly uniform sequencing depth was an assumption of the presence/absence analyses.

Trimming left V 6 bases short and J 2 bases short, with 2 bases between. Germline V CDR1 and CDR2: MNHEY, SMNVEV (reference sequence). The CDR3 totals 11 residues. Sequencing was done on a sample of PBMCs. This sequence originates from a female donor in good health and CMV-seropositive. The V gene is TRBV27, the J gene TRBJ2-1; D ambiguous. The CDR3 DNA reads TGTGCCAGCAGCACCTACAATGAGCAGTTCTTC. This gives the protein CASSTYNEQFF.